A selection of T cell receptor beta chains follows, all from one sample in a study of cytomegalovirus exposure and HLA in healthy donors. TCRdb keeps only in-frame clones here, not all; method: immunoSEQ multiplex PCR. The sample contains approximately 220,000 clones, approximately 88% of which appear only once. Sequenced material: PBMCs. Source of these receptors: a woman aged 25 to 45 in good health and CMV-seropositive. Both conserved end residues are part of each CDR3. Each record gives: V gene, D gene, CDR3 protein. The D gene is left open where the match is weak.

V: TRBV6-6
D: TRBD1
CDR3: CASRASGTGDSGELFF

V: TRBV7-9
D: -
CDR3: CASSFRGVEQYF

V: TRBV5-6
D: -
CDR3: CASSSLIGNQPQHF

V: TRBV7-9
D: TRBD1
CDR3: CASSSRRPGQISGANVLTF

V: TRBV9
D: -
CDR3: CASSLPGKETQYF

V: TRBV5-1
D: -
CDR3: CASSFGAEQFF

V: TRBV4-2
D: -
CDR3: CASSQQQEGGTDTQYF

V: TRBV19
D: TRBD2
CDR3: CASNSPAGGPNEQYF

V: TRBV10-3
D: -
CDR3: CAISTTENTEAFF

V: TRBV27
D: -
CDR3: CASSLSPGAEYGYTF

V: TRBV5-1
D: -
CDR3: CASSSTPSTGELFF

V: TRBV7-6
D: -
CDR3: CASSLMAGTEQYF

V: TRBV5-1
D: -
CDR3: CASSLAPETQYF

V: TRBV5-6
D: -
CDR3: CASSKRDRHPSNQPQHF

V: TRBV7-8
D: TRBD2
CDR3: CASSHPGLVGDTQYF

V: TRBV12-5
D: TRBD1
CDR3: CASGVTGTISSGNTIYF

V: TRBV5-1
D: -
CDR3: CASSLEMGYGYTF

V: TRBV5-1
D: TRBD1
CDR3: CASSRDRGFVEQYF

V: TRBV2
D: -
CDR3: CASRESVVKGDNEQFF

V: TRBV18
D: TRBD1
CDR3: CASSRTGANTGELFF

V: TRBV27
D: -
CDR3: CASSLSRVWEQFF

V: TRBV5-1
D: -
CDR3: CASSLGTGAEKLFF

V: TRBV10-3
D: -
CDR3: CAISEGNTEAFF

V: TRBV7-3
D: -
CDR3: CASSLSGHSTQYF

V: TRBV5-6
D: TRBD1
CDR3: CASSLGGSPNEKLFF

V: TRBV5-1
D: TRBD2
CDR3: CASSLGTSGSSYNEQFF

V: TRBV11-2
D: -
CDR3: CATNNFAGRAGYEQYF

V: TRBV5-5
D: -
CDR3: CASSTAGNYEQYF

V: TRBV7-2
D: TRBD2
CDR3: CASSSRPGTSSYEQYF

V: TRBV15
D: -
CDR3: CATSSIAINPYEQYF

V: TRBV11-2
D: TRBD2
CDR3: CASSLRLAGGLYEQYF

V: TRBV18
D: -
CDR3: CASSPQEGLNTEAFF

V: TRBV11-2
D: -
CDR3: CASSLEGVLYGYTF

V: TRBV19
D: -
CDR3: CASKATDSYQPQHF

V: TRBV9
D: -
CDR3: CASSVVSGRQGNQPQHF

V: TRBV9
D: -
CDR3: CASSVGSGSISNNEQFF

V: TRBV7-8
D: -
CDR3: CASSLGGTAYGYTF

V: TRBV15
D: -
CDR3: CATSRDLKTYEQYF

V: TRBV30
D: -
CDR3: CAWSVVSSAYEQYF

V: TRBV9
D: TRBD1
CDR3: CASTRTGYDYGYTF

V: TRBV6-1
D: -
CDR3: CASSDRSDTHTDTQYF

V: TRBV30
D: -
CDR3: CAFLPGHQNTEAFF

V: TRBV10-3
D: -
CDR3: CAISGGVYNEQFF

V: TRBV5-6
D: -
CDR3: CASSHNYEQYF

V: TRBV13
D: -
CDR3: CASSFRDLGYEQYF

V: TRBV6-5
D: -
CDR3: CASSYSAENRYNEQFF

V: TRBV28
D: TRBD1
CDR3: CASSRDSNTEAFF

V: TRBV5-6
D: -
CDR3: CASSLSTLPAYEQYF

V: TRBV6-5
D: -
CDR3: CASSYSRTGTEAFF

V: TRBV28
D: -
CDR3: CATVLRGATGYTF

V: TRBV11-3
D: -
CDR3: CASSLANYEQYF

V: TRBV2
D: TRBD2
CDR3: CASSGGLAGLEQYF